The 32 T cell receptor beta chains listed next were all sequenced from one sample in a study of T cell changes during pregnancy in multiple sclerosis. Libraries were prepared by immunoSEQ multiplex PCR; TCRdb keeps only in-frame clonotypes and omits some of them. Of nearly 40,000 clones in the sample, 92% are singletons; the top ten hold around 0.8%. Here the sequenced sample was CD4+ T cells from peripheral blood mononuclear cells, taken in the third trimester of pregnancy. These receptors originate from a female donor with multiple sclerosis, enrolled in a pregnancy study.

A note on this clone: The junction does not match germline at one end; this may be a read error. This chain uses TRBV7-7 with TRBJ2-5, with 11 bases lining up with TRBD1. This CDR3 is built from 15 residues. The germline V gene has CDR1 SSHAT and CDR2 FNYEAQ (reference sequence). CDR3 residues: CASSTGQGAQETQYF. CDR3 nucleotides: TGTGCTAGCAGCACCGGACAGGGGGCCCAAGAGACCCAGTACTTC.

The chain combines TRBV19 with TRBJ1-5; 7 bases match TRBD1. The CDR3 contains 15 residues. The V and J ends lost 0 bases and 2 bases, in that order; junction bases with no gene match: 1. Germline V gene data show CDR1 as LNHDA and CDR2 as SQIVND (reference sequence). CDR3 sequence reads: CASSIETGRNQPQHF. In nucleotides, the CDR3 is TGTGCCAGTAGTATAGAGACAGGGCGCAATCAGCCCCAGCATTTT. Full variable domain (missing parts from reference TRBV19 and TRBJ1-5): DGGITQSPKYLFRKEGQNVTLSCEQNLNHDAMYWYRQDPGQGLRLIYYSQIVNDFQKGDIAEGYSVSREKKESFPLTVTSAQKNPTAFYLCASSIETGRNQPQHFGDGTRLSIL.

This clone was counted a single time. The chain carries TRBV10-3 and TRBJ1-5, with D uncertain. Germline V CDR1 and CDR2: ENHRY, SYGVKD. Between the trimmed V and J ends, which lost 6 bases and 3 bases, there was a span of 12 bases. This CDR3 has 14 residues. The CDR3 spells CAIRSGKDNQPQHF. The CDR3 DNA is TGTGCCATCAGGTCCGGGAAGGACAATCAGCCCCAGCATTTT.

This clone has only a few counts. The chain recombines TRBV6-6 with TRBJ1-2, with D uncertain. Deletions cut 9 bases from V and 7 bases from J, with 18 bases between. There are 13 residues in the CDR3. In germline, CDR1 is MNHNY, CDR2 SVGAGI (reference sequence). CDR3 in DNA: TGTGCCAGTTTAGATGGAGCTAAGCTTGGCTACACCTTC. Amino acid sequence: CASLDGAKLGYTF.

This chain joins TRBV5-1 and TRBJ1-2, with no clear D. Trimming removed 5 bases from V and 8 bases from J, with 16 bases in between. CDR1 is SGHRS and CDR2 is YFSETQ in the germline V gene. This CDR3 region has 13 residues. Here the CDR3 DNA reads TGCGCCAGCAGTCCAGCGGGTTCCTGGGGCTACACCTTC. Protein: CASSPAGSWGYTF.

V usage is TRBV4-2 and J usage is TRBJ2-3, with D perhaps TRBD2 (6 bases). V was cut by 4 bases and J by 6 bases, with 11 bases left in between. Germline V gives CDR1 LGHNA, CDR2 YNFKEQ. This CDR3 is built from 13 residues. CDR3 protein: CASSPGTLDTQYF. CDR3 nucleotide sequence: TGTGCCAGCAGCCCCGGGACTCTCGATACGCAGTATTTT.

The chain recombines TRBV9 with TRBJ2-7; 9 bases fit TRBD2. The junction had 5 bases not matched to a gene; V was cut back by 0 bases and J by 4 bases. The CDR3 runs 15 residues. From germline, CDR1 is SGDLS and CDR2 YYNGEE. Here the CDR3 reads CASSVGSGSLYEQYF. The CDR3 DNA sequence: TGTGCCAGCAGCGTAGGTAGCGGGAGTCTATACGAGCAGTACTTC.

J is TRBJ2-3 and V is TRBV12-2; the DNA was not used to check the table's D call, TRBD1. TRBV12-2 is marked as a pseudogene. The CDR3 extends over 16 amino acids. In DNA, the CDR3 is TGTGCAAGTCGCTTAGCTCCAGGGGGCACGACAGATACGCAGTATTTT. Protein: CASRLAPGGTTDTQYF.

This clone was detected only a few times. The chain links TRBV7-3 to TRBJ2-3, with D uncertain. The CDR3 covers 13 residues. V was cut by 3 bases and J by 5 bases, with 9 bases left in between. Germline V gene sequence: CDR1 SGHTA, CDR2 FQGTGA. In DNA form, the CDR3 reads TGTGCCAGCAGCTTCCGCAGAGGAGATACGCAGTATTTT. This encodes CASSFRRGDTQYF.

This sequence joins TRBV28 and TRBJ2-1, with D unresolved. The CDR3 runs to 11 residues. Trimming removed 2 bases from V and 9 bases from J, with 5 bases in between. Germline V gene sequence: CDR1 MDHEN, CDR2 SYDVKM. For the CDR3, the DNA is TGTGCCAGCAGTTTAGAGGTTGAGCAGTTCTTC. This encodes CASSLEVEQFF.

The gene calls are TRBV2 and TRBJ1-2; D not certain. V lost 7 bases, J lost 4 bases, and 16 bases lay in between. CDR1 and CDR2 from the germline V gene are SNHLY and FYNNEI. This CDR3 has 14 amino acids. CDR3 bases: TGTGCCAGCACCGGAGACGGGGAATCCTATGGCTACACCTTC. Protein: CASTGDGESYGYTF.

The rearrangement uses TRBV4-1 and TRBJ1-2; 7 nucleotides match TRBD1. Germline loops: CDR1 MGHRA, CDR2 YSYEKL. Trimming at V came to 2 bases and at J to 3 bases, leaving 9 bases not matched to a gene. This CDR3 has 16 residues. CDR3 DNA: TGCGCCAGCAGCCAACTACCTCCGGGACAGCACTATGGCTACACCTTC. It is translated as CASSQLPPGQHYGYTF.

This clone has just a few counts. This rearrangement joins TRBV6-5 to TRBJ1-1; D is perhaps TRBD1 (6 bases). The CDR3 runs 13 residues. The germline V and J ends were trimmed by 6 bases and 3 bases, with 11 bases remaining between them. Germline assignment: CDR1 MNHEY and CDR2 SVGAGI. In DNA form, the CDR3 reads TGTGCCAGCAGCACAGGGAGGGACACTGAAGCTTTCTTT. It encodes CASSTGRDTEAFF.

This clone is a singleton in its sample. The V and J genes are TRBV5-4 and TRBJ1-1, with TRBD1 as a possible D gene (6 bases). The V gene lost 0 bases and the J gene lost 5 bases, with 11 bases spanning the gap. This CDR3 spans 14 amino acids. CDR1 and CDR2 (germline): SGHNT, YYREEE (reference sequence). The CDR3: CASSLAGARTEAFF. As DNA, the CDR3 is TGTGCCAGCAGCTTGGCAGGGGCTCGAACTGAAGCTTTCTTT.

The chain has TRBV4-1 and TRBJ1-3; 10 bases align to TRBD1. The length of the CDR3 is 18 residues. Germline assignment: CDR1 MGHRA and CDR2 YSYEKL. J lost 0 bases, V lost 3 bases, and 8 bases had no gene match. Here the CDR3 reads CASSQGGTGVNSGNTIYF. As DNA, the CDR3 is TGCGCCAGCAGCCAGGGGGGGACAGGGGTAAACTCTGGAAACACCATATATTTT.

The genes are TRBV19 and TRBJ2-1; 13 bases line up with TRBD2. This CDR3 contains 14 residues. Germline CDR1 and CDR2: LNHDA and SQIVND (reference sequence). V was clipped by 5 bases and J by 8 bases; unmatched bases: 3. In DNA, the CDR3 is TGTGCCAGTAGTGGGACTAGCGGGATGCATGAGCAGTTCTTC. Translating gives CASSGTSGMHEQFF.

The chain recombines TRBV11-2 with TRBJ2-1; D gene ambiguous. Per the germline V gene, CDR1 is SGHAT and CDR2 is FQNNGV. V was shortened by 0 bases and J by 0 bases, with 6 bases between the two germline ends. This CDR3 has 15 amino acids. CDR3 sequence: CASSLDISSYNEQFF. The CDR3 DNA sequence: TGTGCCAGCAGCTTAGATATTTCCTCCTACAATGAGCAGTTCTTC.

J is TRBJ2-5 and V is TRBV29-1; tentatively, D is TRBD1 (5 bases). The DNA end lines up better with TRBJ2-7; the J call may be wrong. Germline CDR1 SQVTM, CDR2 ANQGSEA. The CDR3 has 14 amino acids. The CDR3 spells CSVSFRVGVYEQYF. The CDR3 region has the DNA TGCAGCGTATCCTTCCGAGTAGGGGTCTACGAGCAGTACTTC.

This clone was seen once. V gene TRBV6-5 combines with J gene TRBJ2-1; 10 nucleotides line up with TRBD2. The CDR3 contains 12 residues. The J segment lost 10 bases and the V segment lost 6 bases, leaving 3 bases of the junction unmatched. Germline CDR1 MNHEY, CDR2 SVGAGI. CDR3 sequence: CASRSTSGEQFF. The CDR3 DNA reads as TGTGCCAGCAGATCGACTAGCGGGGAGCAGTTCTTC.

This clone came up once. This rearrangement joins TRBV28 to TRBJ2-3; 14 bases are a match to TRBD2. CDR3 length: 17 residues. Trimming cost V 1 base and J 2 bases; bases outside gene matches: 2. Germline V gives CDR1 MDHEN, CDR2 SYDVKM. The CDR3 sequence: CASSLSGLAGDTDTQYF. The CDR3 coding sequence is TGTGCCAGCAGTTTATCGGGACTAGCGGGAGACACAGATACGCAGTATTTT. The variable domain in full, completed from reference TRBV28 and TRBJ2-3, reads DVKVTQSSRYLVKRTGEKVFLECVQDMDHENMFWYRQDPGLGLRLIYFSYDVKMKEKGDIPEGYSVSREKKERFSLILESASTNQTSMYLCASSLSGLAGDTDTQYFGPGTRLTVL.

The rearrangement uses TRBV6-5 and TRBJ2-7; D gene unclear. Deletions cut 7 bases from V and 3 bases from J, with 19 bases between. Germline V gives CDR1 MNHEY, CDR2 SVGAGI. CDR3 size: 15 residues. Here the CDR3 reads CASTTRFWSFYEQYF. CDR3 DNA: TGTGCCAGCACCACAAGATTCTGGAGTTTCTACGAGCAGTACTTC.

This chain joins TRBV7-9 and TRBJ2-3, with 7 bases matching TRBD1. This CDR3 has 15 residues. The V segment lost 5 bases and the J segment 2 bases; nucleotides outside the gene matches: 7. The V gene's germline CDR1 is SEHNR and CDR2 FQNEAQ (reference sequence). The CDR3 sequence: CASSPGTDLTDTQYF. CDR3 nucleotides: TGTGCCAGCAGCCCCGGGACAGATCTCACAGATACGCAGTATTTT.

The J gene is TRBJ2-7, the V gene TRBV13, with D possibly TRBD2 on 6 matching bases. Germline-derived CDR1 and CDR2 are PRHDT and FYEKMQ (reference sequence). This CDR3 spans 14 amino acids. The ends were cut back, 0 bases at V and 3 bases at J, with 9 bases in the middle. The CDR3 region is CASSLGPGGYEQYF. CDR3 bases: TGTGCCAGCAGCTTAGGCCCCGGGGGCTACGAGCAGTACTTC.

CDR3 DNA: TGTGCCAGCACCCCTATAGGGAGTGAAAAACTGTTTTTT. Residues: CASTPIGSEKLFF. The chain employs TRBV5-5 and TRBJ1-4; D unresolved. Germline V gene sequence: CDR1 SGHKS, CDR2 YYEKEE (reference sequence). Trimming stripped 6 bases from V and 7 bases from J, with 13 bases between. This CDR3 is built from 13 residues. Filled out from reference TRBV5-5 and TRBJ1-4, the complete variable domain reads DAGVTQSPTHLIKTRGQQVTLRCSPISGHKSVSWYQQVLGQGPQFIFQYYEKEERGRGNFPDRFSARQFPNYSSELNVNALLLGDSALYLCASTPIGSEKLFFGSGTQLSVL.

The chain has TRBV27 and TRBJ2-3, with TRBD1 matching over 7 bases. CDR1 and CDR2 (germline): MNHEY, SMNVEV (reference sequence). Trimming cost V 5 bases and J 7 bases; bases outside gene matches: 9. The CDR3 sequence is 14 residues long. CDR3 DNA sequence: TGTGCCAGCAGTCGAGGGGGCCGCACTTATACGCAGTATTTT. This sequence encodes CASSRGGRTYTQYF.

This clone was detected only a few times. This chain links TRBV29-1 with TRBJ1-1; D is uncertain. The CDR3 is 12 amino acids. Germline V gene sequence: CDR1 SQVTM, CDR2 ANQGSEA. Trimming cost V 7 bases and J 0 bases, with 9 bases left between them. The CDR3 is CSGAGMNTEAFF. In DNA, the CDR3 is TGCAGCGGGGCAGGTATGAACACTGAAGCTTTCTTT.

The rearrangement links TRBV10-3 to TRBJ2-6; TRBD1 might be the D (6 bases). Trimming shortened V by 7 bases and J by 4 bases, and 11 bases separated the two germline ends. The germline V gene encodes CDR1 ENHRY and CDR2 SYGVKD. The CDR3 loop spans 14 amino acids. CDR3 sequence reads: CAITRGLGANVLTF. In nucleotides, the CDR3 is TGTGCCATCACAAGGGGGTTAGGGGCCAACGTCCTGACTTTC.

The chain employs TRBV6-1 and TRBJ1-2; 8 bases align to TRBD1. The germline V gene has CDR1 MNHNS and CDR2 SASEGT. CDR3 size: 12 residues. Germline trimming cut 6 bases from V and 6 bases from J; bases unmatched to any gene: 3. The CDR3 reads CASRAGQDGYTF. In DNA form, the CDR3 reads TGTGCCAGCAGGGCGGGACAGGATGGCTACACCTTC.

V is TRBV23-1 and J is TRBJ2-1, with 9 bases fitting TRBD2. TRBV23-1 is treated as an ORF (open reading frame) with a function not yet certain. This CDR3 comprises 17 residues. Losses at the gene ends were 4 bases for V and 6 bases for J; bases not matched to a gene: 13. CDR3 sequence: CASSPSTGTRGGNEQFF. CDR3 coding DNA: TGCGCCAGCAGTCCGAGCACAGGGACGCGGGGGGGCAATGAGCAGTTCTTC.

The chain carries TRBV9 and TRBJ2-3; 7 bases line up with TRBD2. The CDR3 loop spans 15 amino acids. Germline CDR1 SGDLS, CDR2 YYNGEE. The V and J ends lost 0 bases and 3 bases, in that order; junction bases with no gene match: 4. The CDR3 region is CASSVVGGSTDTQYF. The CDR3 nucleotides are TGTGCCAGCAGCGTAGTCGGCGGGAGTACAGATACGCAGTATTTT.

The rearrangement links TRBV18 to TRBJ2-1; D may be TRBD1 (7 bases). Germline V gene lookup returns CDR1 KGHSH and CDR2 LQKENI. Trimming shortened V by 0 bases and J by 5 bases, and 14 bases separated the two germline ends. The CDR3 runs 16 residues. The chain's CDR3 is CASSPPNQGGNNEQFF. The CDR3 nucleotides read TGTGCCAGCTCACCACCTAACCAGGGGGGTAACAATGAGCAGTTCTTC. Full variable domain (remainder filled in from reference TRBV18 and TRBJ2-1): NAGVMQNPRHLVRRRGQEARLRCSPMKGHSHVYWYRQLPEEGLKFMVYLQKENIIDESGMPKERFSAEFPKEGPSILRIQQVVRGDSAAYFCASSPPNQGGNNEQFFGPGTRLTVL.

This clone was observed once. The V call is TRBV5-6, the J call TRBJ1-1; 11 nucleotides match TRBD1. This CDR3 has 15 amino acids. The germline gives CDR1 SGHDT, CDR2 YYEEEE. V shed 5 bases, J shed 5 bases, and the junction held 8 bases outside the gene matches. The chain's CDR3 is CASSGRTGGPTEAFF. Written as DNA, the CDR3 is TGTGCCAGCAGTGGCCGGACAGGGGGCCCGACTGAAGCTTTCTTT.